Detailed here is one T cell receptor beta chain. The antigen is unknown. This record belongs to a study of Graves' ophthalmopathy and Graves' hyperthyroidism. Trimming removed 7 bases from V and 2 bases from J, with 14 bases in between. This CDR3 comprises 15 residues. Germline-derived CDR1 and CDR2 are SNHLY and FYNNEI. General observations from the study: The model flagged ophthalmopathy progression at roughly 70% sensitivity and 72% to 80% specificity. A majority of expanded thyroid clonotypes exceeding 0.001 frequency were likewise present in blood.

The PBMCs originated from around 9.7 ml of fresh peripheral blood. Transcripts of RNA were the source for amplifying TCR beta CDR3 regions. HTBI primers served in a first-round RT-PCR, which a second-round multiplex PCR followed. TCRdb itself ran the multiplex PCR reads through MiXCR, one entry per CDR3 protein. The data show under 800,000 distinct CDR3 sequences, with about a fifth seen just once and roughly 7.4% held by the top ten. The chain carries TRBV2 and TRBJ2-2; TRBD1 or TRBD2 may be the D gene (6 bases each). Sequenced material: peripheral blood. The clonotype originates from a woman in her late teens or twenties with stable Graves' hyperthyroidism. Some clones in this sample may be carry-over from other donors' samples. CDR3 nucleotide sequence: TGTGCCAGCACGGAGGGGGGTGTAAACACCGGGGAGCTGTTTTTT. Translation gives CASTEGGVNTGELFF.